Below, 6 T cell receptor beta chains from the same sample are listed, as sequenced in a study of OX40 agonist ivuxolimab in advanced cancers. The assay was immunoSEQ multiplex PCR, and TCRdb's table has in-frame clones only and misses some. The data hold approximately 100,000 clones, with less than 85% observed a single time. This specimen consisted of CD4+ or CD8+ T cells sorted from blood, obtained in a trial of the OX40 agonist ivuxolimab. These receptors came from an adult with an advanced solid tumor such as melanoma, head and neck, liver or kidney cancer.

V is TRBV30 and J is TRBJ1-2; TRBD1 might be the D (5 bases). CDR1 and CDR2 (germline): GTSNPN, SVGIG (reference sequence). Trimming cost V 3 bases and J 7 bases, with 18 bases left between them. CDR3 length: 14 residues. The CDR3 bases are TGTGCCTGGAGAATAAGGGGCAGAGGTGGTGGCTACACCTTC. Translation gives CAWRIRGRGGGYTF. Combining the CDR3 with reference TRBV30 and TRBJ1-2 gives the whole variable domain SQTIHQWPATLVQPVGSPLSLECTVEGTSNPNLYWYRQAAGRGLQLLFYSVGIGQISSEVPQNLSASRPQDRQFILSSKKLLLSDSGFYLCAWRIRGRGGGYTFGSGTRLTVV.

This chain links TRBV7-2 with TRBJ1-2; D unresolved. CDR1 and CDR2 (germline): SGHTA, FQGNSA. This CDR3 region has 15 residues. The V gene lost 3 bases and the J gene lost 0 bases, with 11 bases spanning the gap. CDR3 protein: CASSFATAPNYGYTF. CDR3 sequence (DNA): TGTGCCAGCAGCTTTGCTACAGCTCCTAACTATGGCTACACCTTC.

J is TRBJ1-1 and V is TRBV6-4; TRBD1 is a possible D gene (6 bases). V was cut by 8 bases and J by 4 bases, with 14 bases left in between. CDR1 and CDR2 from the germline V gene are MRHNA and SNTAGT. This CDR3 is 13 amino acids long. This CDR3 is CASSQGRGTEAFF. In DNA, the CDR3 is TGTGCCAGCTCGCAGGGGCGAGGCACTGAAGCTTTCTTT.

The count of this clone is one. CDR3 residues: CASSEGGSTEAFF. The CDR3 coding sequence is TGTGCCAGCAGTGAAGGAGGGAGTACTGAAGCTTTCTTT. V gene TRBV2 combines with J gene TRBJ1-1; no firm D call. V was clipped by 1 base and J by 5 bases, with 8 bases between them. The CDR3 consists of 13 residues. CDR1 and CDR2 (germline): SNHLY, FYNNEI.

The rearrangement joins TRBV2 to TRBJ1-6; possibly TRBD1 for D (6 bases). Germline V CDR1 and CDR2: SNHLY, FYNNEI. Trimming stripped 5 bases from V and 4 bases from J, with 9 bases between. The CDR3 loop spans 14 amino acids. As DNA, the CDR3 is TGTGCCAGCAGTAAAGGGGGTTATAATTCACCCCTCCACTTT. This sequence encodes CASSKGGYNSPLHF.

The rearrangement links TRBV6-1 to TRBJ1-6, with TRBD1 matching over 7 bases. CDR1 is MNHNS and CDR2 is SASEGT in the germline V gene. The V gene end was trimmed by 11 bases and the J gene end by 3 bases; junction bases not matched to a gene: 10. The CDR3 spans 15 residues. The CDR3 protein is CALQITGVYNSPLHF. The DNA for the CDR3 is TGTGCCCTACAGATTACAGGGGTCTATAATTCACCCCTCCACTTT.